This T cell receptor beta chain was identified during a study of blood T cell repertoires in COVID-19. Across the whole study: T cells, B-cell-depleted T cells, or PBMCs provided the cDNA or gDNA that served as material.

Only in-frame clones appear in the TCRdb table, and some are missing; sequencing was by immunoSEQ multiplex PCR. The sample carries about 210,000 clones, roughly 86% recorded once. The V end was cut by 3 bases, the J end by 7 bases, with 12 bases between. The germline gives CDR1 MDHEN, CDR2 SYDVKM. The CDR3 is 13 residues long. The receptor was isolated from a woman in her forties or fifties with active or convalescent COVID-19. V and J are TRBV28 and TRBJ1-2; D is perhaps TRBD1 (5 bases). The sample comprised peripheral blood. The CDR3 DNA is TGTGCCAGCAGTTTTTCGGGGACTAGTGGCTACACCTTC. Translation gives CASSFSGTSGYTF.